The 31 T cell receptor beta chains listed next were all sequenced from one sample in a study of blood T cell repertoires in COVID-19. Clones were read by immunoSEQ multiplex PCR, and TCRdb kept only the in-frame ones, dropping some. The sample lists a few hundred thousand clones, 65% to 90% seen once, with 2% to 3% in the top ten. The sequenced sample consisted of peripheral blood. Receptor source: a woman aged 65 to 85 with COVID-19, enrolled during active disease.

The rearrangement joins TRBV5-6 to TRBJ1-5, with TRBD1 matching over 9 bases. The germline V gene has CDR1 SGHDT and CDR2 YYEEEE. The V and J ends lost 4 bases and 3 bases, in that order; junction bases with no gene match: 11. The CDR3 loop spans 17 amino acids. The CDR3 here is CASSRAGTGSFNQPQHF. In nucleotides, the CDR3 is TGTGCCAGCAGCCGGGCCGGGACAGGGAGTTTCAATCAGCCCCAGCATTTT.

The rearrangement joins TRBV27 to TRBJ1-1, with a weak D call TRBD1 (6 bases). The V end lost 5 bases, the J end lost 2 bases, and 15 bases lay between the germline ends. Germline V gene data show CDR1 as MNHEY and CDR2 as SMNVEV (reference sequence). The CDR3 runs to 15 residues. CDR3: CASSTTGQYNTEAFF. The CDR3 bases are TGTGCCAGCAGTACTACTGGACAGTATAACACTGAAGCTTTCTTT.

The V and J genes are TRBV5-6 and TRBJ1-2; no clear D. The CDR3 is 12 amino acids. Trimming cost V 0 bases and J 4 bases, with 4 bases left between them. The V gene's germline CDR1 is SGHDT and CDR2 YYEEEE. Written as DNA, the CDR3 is TGTGCCAGCAGCTTGGGTCTCTATGGCTACACCTTC. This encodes CASSLGLYGYTF.

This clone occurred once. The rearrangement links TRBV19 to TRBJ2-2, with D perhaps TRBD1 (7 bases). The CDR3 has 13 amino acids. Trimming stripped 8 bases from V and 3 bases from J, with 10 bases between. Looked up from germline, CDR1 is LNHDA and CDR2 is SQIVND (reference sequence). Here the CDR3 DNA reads TGTGCCAGTGGGGGGACAGACACCGGGGAGCTGTTTTTT. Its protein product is CASGGTDTGELFF.

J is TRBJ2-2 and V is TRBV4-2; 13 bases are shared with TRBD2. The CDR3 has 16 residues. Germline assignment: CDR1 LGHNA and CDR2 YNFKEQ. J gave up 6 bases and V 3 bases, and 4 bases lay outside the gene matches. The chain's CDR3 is CASSHTSGGAAGELFF. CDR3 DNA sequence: TGTGCCAGCAGCCATACTAGCGGGGGGGCCGCCGGGGAGCTGTTTTTT.

The chain's CDR3 is CASSIGQFNTEAFF. The CDR3 DNA reads as TGTGCCAGCAGTATCGGACAGTTTAACACTGAAGCTTTCTTT. The chain is built from TRBV5-4 and TRBJ1-1, with D maybe TRBD1 (6 bases). From germline, CDR1 is SGHNT and CDR2 YYREEE (reference sequence). V dropped 5 bases and J dropped 2 bases, with 13 bases sitting between them. The CDR3 totals 14 residues.

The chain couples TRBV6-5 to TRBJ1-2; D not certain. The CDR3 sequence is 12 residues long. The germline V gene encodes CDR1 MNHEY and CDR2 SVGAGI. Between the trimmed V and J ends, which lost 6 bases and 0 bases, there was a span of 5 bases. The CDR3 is CASRQTNYGYTF. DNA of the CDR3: TGTGCCAGCAGACAGACTAACTATGGCTACACCTTC.

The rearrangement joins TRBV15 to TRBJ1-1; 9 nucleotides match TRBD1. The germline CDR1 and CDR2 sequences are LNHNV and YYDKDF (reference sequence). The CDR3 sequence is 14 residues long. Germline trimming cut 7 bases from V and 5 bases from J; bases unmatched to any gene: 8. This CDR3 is CATNKGQGNTEAFF. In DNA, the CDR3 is TGTGCCACCAACAAAGGACAGGGGAATACTGAAGCTTTCTTT.

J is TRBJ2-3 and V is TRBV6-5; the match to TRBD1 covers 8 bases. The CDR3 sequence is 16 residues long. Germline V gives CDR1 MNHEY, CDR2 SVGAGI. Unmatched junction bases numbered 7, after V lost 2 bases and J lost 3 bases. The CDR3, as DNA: TGTGCCAGCAGTTACCGCGGGACAGGTGGAACAGATACGCAGTATTTT. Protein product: CASSYRGTGGTDTQYF.

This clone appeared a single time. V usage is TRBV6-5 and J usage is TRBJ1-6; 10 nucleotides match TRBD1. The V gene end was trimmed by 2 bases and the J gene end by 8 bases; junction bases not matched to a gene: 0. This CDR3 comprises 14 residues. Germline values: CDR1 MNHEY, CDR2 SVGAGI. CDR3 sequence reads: CASSYGTGDSPLHF. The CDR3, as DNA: TGTGCCAGCAGTTACGGGACAGGGGATTCACCCCTCCACTTT.

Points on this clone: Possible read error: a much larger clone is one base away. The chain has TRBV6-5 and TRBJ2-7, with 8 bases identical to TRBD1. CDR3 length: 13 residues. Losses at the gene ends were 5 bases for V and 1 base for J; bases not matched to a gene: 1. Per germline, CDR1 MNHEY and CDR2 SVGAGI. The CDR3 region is CASSRDRSYEQYF. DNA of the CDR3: TGTGCCAGCAGTAGGGACAGGTCCTACGAGCAGTACTTC.

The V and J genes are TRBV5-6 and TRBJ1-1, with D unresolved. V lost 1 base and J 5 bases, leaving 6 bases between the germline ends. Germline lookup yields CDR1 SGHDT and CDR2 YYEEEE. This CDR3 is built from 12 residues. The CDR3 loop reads CASSLISTEAFF. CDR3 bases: TGTGCCAGCAGCTTGATATCGACTGAAGCTTTCTTT.

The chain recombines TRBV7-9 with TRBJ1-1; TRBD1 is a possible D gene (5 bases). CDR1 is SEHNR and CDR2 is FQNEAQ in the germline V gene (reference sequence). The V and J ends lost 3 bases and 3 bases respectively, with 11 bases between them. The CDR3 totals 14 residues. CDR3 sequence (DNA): TGTGCCAGCAGCTTGATAGGGGTCGACACTGAAGCTTTCTTT. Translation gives CASSLIGVDTEAFF.

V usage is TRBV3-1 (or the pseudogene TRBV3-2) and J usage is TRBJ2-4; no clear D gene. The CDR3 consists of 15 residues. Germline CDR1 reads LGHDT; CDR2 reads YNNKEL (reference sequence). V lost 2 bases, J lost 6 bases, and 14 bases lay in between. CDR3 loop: CASSQNYDFGNIQYF. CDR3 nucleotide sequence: TGTGCCAGCAGCCAAAACTACGATTTTGGAAACATTCAGTACTTC.

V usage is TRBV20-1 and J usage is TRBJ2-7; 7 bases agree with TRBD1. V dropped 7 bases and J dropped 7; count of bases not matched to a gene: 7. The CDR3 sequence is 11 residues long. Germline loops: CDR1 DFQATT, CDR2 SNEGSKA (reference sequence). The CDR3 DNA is TGCAGTGTTCAGGAGGACAGGGAGCAGTACTTC. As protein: CSVQEDREQYF.

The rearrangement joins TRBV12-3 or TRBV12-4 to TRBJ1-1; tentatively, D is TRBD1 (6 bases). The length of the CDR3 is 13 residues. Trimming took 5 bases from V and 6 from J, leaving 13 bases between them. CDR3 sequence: CASSPKGGAEAFF. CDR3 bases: TGTGCCAGCAGTCCGAAGGGGGGGGCTGAAGCTTTCTTT.

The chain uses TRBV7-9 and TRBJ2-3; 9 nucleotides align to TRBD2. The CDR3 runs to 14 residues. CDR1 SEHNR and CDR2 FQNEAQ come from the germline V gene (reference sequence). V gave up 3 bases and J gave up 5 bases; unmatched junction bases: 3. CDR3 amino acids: CASSLSGRLDTQYF. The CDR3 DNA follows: TGTGCCAGCAGCTTGAGCGGGAGGTTAGATACGCAGTATTTT.

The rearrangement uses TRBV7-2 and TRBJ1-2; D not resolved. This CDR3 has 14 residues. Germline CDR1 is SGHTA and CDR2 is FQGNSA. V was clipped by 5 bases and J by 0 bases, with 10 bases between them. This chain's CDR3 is CASSKTGSNYGYTF. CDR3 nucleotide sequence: TGTGCCAGCAGCAAAACGGGGTCTAACTATGGCTACACCTTC.

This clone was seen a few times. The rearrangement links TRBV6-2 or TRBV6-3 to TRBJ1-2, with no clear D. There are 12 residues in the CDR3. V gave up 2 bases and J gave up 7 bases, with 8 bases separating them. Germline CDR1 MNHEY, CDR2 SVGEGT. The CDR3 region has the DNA TGTGCCAGCAGTTACCAAACGGGTGGCTACACCTTC. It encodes CASSYQTGGYTF.

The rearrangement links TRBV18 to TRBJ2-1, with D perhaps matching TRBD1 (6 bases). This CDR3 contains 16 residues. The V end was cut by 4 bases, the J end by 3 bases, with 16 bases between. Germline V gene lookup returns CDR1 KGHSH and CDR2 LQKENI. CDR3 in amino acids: CASSLQPRGLYNEQFF. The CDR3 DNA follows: TGTGCCAGCTCACTGCAACCCAGGGGTCTCTACAATGAGCAGTTCTTC.

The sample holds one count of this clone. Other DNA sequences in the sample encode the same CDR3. CDR3: CASSRGSNTGELFF. CDR3 DNA sequence: TGTGCCAGCAGCCGGGGGAGTAACACCGGGGAGCTGTTTTTT. V usage is TRBV7-3 and J usage is TRBJ2-2; tentatively, D is TRBD2 (6 bases). Germline V CDR1 and CDR2: SGHTA, FQGTGA. V was trimmed by 5 bases and J by 2 bases, leaving 9 bases between them. The CDR3 has 14 amino acids.

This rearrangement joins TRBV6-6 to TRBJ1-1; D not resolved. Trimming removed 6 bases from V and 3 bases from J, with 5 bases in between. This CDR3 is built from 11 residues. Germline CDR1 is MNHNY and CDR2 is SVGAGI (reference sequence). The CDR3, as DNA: TGTGCCAGCAGATCCGACACTGAAGCTTTCTTT. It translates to CASRSDTEAFF.

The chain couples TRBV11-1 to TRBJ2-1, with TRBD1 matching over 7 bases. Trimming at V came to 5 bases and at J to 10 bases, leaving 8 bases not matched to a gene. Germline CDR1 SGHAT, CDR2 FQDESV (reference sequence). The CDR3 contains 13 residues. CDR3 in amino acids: CASSTGTAREQFF. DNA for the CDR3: TGTGCCAGCAGCACCGGGACAGCCCGCGAGCAGTTCTTC.

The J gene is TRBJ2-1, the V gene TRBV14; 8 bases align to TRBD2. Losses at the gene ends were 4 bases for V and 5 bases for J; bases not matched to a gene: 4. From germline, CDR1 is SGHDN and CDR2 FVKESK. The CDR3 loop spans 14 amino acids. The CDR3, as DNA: TGTGCCAGCAGCCGACGGGAGGGTAACAATGAGCAGTTCTTC. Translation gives CASSRREGNNEQFF.

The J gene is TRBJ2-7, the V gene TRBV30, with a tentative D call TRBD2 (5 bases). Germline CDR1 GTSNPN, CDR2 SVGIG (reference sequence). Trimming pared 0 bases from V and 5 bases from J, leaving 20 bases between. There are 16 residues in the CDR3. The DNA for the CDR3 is TGTGCCTGGAGTGTATCTGGACTCCGGTTACGGGACGAGCAGTACTTC. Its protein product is CAWSVSGLRLRDEQYF.

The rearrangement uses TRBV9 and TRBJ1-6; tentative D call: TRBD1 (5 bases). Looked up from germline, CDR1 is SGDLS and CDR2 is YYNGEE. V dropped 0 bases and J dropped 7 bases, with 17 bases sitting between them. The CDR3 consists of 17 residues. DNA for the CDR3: TGTGCCAGCAGCGTAGATCCCCTTGGACAAACCAATTCACCCCTCCACTTT. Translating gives CASSVDPLGQTNSPLHF.

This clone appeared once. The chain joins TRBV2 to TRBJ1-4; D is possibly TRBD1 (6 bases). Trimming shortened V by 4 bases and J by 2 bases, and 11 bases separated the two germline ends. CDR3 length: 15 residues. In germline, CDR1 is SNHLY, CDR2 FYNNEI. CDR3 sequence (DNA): TGTGCCAGCAGTGCCAGGGGAGGGACTAATGAAAAACTGTTTTTT. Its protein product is CASSARGGTNEKLFF.

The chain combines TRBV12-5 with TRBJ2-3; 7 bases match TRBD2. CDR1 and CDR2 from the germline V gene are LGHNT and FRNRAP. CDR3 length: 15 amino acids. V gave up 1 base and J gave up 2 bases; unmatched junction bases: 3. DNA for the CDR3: TGTGCTAGTGGTTTGGGACTAGCCTACACAGATACGCAGTATTTT. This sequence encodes CASGLGLAYTDTQYF.

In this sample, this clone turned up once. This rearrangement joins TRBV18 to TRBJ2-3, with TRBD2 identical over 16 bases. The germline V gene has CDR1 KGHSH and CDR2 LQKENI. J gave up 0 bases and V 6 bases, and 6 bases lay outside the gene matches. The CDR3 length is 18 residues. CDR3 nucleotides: TGTGCCAGCTCTCACGGGACTAGCGGGAGGGCCAGCACAGATACGCAGTATTTT. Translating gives CASSHGTSGRASTDTQYF.

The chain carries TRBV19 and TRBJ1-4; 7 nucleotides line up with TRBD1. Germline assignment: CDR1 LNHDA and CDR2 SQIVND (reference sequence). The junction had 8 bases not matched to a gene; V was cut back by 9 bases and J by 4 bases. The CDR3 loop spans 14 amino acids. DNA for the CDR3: TGTGCCAGCAAAAGACAGGGAAGTAATGAAAAACTGTTTTTT. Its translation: CASKRQGSNEKLFF.

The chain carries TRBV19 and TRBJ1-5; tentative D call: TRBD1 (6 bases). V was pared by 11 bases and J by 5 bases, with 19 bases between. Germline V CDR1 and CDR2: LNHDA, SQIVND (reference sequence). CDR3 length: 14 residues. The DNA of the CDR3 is TGTGCCGTCGGGGGGCAGGGGATCGATCAGCCCCAGCATTTT. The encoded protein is CAVGGQGIDQPQHF.